This TCR beta chain was profiled in a study of T cells in localized non-small cell lung cancer. Overall study results and limits: Overall survival was longer when the density of T cells in the blood was higher. Uninvolved adjacent lung had more T cell clonality than any other tissue, topping tumor. There were a median roughly 62 of the top 100 tumor clones appearing in adjacent lung.

The protocol was immunoSEQ multiplex PCR, while the TCRdb copy is restricted to in-frame clones and leaves out a portion. The sample consists of about 1,600 clones, roughly 21% of them appearing once. CDR1 and CDR2 from the germline V gene are SGHNT and YENEEA. CDR3 length equals 15 residues. J lost 0 bases, V lost 5 bases, and 3 bases had no gene match. A note on this clone: Its target is unknown.

The clonotype was recovered from a male donor older than 55 with stage I lung adenocarcinoma. The starting material was lung tumor tissue, obtained before any cancer treatment. The chain is built from TRBV11-3 and TRBJ1-3, with 8 bases aligning to TRBD1. The CDR3 DNA reads as TGTGCCAGCAGCCACAGGGGGGACTCTGGAAACACCATATATTTT. It codes for CASSHRGDSGNTIYF. Combining the CDR3 with reference TRBV11-3 and TRBJ1-3 gives the whole variable domain EAGVVQSPRYKIIEKKQPVAFWCNPISGHNTLYWYLQNLGQGPELLIRYENEEAVDDSQLPKDRFSAERLKGVDSTLKIQPAELGDSAVYLCASSHRGDSGNTIYFGEGSWLTVV.